A single sample is the source of the 14 T cell receptor beta chains below, sequenced in a study of cytomegalovirus exposure and HLA in healthy donors (dated by TCRdb to the late 2010s). Libraries were built with the immunoSEQ multiplex PCR assay. For the multiplex PCR, a mixture combining 60 forward primers for TCR Vbeta segments and 13 reverse primers for TCR Jbeta segments was used. Here the immuneACCESS table is served through TCRdb, limited to in-frame sequences with V and J called. Missing clones are a known gap in these copies; in checked studies unresolved V genes cover under half, and the rest lacks a known reason. The sample has fewer than 120,000 clones on record, approximately 83% of them singletons. The ten top clones hold 1.5% to 2% of the sample. The sample comprised PBMCs. These receptors were obtained from a man in his forties or fifties in good health and CMV-seronegative.

The rearrangement joins TRBV6-4 to TRBJ2-5; TRBD2 aligns across 7 bases. CDR1 and CDR2 (germline): MRHNA, SNTAGT. V dropped 4 bases and J dropped 5; count of bases not matched to a gene: 13. The CDR3 has 16 residues. The CDR3 DNA is TGTGCCAGCAGTGGAACTAGAGCGGGACCGGGGGAGACCCAGTACTTC. Amino acid sequence: CASSGTRAGPGETQYF.

The V call is TRBV7-9, the J call TRBJ1-1, with 8 bases aligning to TRBD1. The CDR3 extends over 14 amino acids. With V trimmed by 5 bases and J by 1 base, 3 bases remained unmatched. Germline V lookup: CDR1 SEHNR, CDR2 FQNEAQ (reference sequence). The CDR3 bases are TGTGCCAGCAGCGAACAGGGGGGGAACACTGAAGCTTTCTTT. Its translation: CASSEQGGNTEAFF.

This clone was detected only once. V gene TRBV6-6 combines with J gene TRBJ2-1, with D possibly being TRBD2 (5 bases). V gave up 7 bases and J gave up 9 bases, with 19 bases separating them. The CDR3 extends over 14 amino acids. The germline CDR1 and CDR2 sequences are MNHNY and SVGAGI (reference sequence). The CDR3: CASTPALLGGEQFF. As DNA, the CDR3 is TGTGCCAGCACCCCAGCCCTACTAGGTGGTGAGCAGTTCTTC.

The chain carries TRBV19 and TRBJ1-2; 7 bases align to TRBD1. From germline, CDR1 is LNHDA and CDR2 SQIVND (reference sequence). The CDR3 consists of 13 residues. With V trimmed by 11 bases and J by 2 bases, 8 bases remained unmatched. CDR3 DNA sequence: TGTGCCTCAATAGAGACAGGGAACTATGGCTACACCTTC. This encodes CASIETGNYGYTF.

V is TRBV4-1 and J is TRBJ2-5; weak D call: TRBD1 (6 bases). The V end lost 0 bases, the J end lost 6 bases, and 17 bases lay between the germline ends. This CDR3 spans 16 amino acids. CDR1 and CDR2 from the germline V gene are MGHRA and YSYEKL. The CDR3 protein is CASSQDAATGLKTQYF. The CDR3 coding sequence is TGCGCCAGCAGCCAAGACGCCGCCACAGGGTTAAAGACCCAGTACTTC.

The chain combines TRBV25-1 with TRBJ2-1; TRBD1 matches 7 bases. This CDR3 has 18 amino acids. CDR1 and CDR2 from the germline V gene are MGHDK and SYGVNS. With 4 bases clipped from V and 2 bases from J, the junction kept 14 bases outside the gene matches. This CDR3 reads CASSADRADSNPYNEQFF. In DNA, the CDR3 is TGTGCCAGCAGTGCCGACAGGGCTGACAGTAATCCCTACAATGAGCAGTTCTTC. The whole variable domain, filled in from reference TRBV25-1 and TRBJ2-1, reads EADIYQTPRYLVIGTGKKITLECSQTMGHDKMYWYQQDPGMELHLIHYSYGVNSTEKGDLSSESTVSRIRTEHFPLTLESARPSHTSQYLCASSADRADSNPYNEQFFGPGTRLTVL.

The rearrangement uses TRBV5-1 and TRBJ2-2; D uncertain. The V and J ends lost 6 bases and 0 bases respectively, with 3 bases between them. The germline gives CDR1 SGHRS, CDR2 YFSETQ. The CDR3 spans 12 residues. The CDR3 spells CASIANTGELFF. The CDR3 coding sequence is TGCGCCAGCATCGCGAACACCGGGGAGCTGTTTTTT.

The chain couples TRBV5-1 to TRBJ1-1, with a tentative D call TRBD1 (5 bases). The CDR3 totals 13 residues. V lost 5 bases, J lost 5 bases, and 13 bases lay in between. CDR1 is SGHRS and CDR2 is YFSETQ in the germline V gene. For the CDR3, the DNA is TGCGCCAGCAGGGAGGGGACGGGTACTGAAGCTTTCTTT. Encoded protein: CASREGTGTEAFF.

The CDR3 protein is CASSRDRDRVREQYF. The CDR3 nucleotides are TGTGCCAGCAGCCGTGACCGGGACAGGGTTCGTGAGCAGTACTTC. This chain connects TRBV9 to TRBJ2-7; 9 bases agree with TRBD1. J lost 7 bases, V lost 4 bases, and 12 bases had no gene match. Germline V gene lookup returns CDR1 SGDLS and CDR2 YYNGEE. The CDR3 sequence is 15 residues long.

V gene TRBV28 combines with J gene TRBJ1-2; D is unresolved. The V end was cut by 7 bases, the J end by 4 bases, with 10 bases between. The germline V gene encodes CDR1 MDHEN and CDR2 SYDVKM. The CDR3 sequence is 12 residues long. The CDR3 here is CASTPRAYGYTF. The CDR3 DNA is TGTGCCAGCACCCCTCGCGCCTATGGCTACACCTTC.

The chain is built from TRBV6-4 and TRBJ1-5; 7 bases line up with TRBD1. The length of the CDR3 is 13 residues. The junction had 3 bases not matched to a gene; V was cut back by 4 bases and J by 6 bases. Germline CDR1 and CDR2: MRHNA and SNTAGT. The CDR3 region has the DNA TGTGCCAGCAGTGGACAGGGAGGTCAGCCCCAGCATTTT. Protein: CASSGQGGQPQHF.

This clone came up a few times. For the CDR3, the DNA is TGCAGCGTTGAAGATCTTCCCGGGGGGGGCTACACCTTC. Its translation is CSVEDLPGGGYTF. The genes are TRBV29-1 and TRBJ1-2, with D perhaps TRBD1 (5 bases). Between the trimmed V and J ends, which lost 0 bases and 8 bases, there was a span of 13 bases. The CDR3 runs to 13 residues. Germline-derived CDR1 and CDR2 are SQVTM and ANQGSEA.

To note about this clone: This same CDR3 is encoded by further DNA sequences in the sample. The chain combines TRBV30 with TRBJ1-5; D possibly corresponds to TRBD1 (6 bases). V shed 0 bases and J shed 7 bases, with 10 bases lying between them. Per germline, CDR1 GTSNPN and CDR2 SVGIG (reference sequence). CDR3 size: 13 residues. The CDR3 sequence: CAWSVQGGQPQHF. The CDR3 coding sequence is TGTGCCTGGAGTGTACAGGGTGGACAGCCCCAGCATTTT. Full variable domain (missing parts from reference TRBV30 and TRBJ1-5): SQTIHQWPATLVQPVGSPLSLECTVEGTSNPNLYWYRQAAGRGLQLLFYSVGIGQISSEVPQNLSASRPQDRQFILSSKKLLLSDSGFYLCAWSVQGGQPQHFGDGTRLSIL.

This rearrangement joins TRBV7-9 to TRBJ2-5; 7 positions agree with TRBD1. The CDR3 runs to 16 residues. Unmatched junction bases numbered 15, after V lost 8 bases and J lost 3 bases. Germline V gene lookup returns CDR1 SEHNR and CDR2 FQNEAQ (reference sequence). The DNA for the CDR3 is TGTGCCAGCGGCAGACAGGGAGTTTCCCCGGAAGAGACCCAGTACTTC. Its translation: CASGRQGVSPEETQYF.